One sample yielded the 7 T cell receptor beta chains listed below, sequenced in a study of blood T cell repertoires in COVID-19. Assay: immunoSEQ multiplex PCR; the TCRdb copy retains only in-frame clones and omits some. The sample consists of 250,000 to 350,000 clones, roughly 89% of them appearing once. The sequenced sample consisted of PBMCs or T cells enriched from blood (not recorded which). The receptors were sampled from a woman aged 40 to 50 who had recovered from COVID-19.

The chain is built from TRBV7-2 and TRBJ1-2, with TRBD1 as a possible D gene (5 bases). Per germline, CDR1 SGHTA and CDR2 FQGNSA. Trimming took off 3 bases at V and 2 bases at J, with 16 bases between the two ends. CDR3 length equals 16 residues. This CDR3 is CASSFTSRVGNYGYTF. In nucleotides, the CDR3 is TGTGCCAGCAGCTTCACTTCCAGGGTGGGGAACTATGGCTACACCTTC.

CDR3 nucleotide sequence: TGTGCCATCAGCCCAGGGGGCGCAGGGGCCAACGTCCTGACTTTC. Encoded protein: CAISPGGAGANVLTF. V usage is TRBV10-3 and J usage is TRBJ2-6; TRBD1 matches at 8 bases. The CDR3 is 15 residues long. Trimming cost V 6 bases and J 4 bases; bases outside gene matches: 5. The germline V gene encodes CDR1 ENHRY and CDR2 SYGVKD.

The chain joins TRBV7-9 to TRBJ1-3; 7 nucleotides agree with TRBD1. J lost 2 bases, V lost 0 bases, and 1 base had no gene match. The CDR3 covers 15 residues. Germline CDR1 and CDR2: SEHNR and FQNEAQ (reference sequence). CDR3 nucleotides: TGTGCCAGCAGCTTAGCACAGGGGACTGGAAACACCATATATTTT. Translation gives CASSLAQGTGNTIYF.

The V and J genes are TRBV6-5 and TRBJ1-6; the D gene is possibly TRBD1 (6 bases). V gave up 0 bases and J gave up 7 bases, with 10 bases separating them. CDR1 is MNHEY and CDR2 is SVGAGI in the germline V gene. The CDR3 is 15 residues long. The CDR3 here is CASSYSGQGNSPLHF. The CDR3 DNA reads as TGTGCCAGCAGTTACTCGGGGCAGGGGAATTCACCCCTCCACTTT.

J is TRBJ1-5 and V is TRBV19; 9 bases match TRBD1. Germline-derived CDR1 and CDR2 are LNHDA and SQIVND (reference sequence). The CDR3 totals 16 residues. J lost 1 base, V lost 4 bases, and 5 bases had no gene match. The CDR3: CASSRLDRGSNQPQHF. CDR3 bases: TGTGCCAGTAGTAGATTGGACAGGGGAAGCAATCAGCCCCAGCATTTT.

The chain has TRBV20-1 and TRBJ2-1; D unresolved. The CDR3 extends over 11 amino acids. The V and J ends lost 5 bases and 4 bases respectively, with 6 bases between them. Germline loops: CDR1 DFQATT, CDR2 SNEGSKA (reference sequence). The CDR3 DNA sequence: TGCAGTGCTGAACAATACAATGAGCAGTTCTTC. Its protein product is CSAEQYNEQFF.

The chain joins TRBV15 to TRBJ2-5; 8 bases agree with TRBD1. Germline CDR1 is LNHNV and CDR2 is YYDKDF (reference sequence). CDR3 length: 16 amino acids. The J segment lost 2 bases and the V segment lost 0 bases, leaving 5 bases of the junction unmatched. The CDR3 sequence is CATSRDVGTGQETQYF. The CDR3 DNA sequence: TGTGCCACCAGCAGAGATGTGGGGACAGGACAAGAGACCCAGTACTTC.